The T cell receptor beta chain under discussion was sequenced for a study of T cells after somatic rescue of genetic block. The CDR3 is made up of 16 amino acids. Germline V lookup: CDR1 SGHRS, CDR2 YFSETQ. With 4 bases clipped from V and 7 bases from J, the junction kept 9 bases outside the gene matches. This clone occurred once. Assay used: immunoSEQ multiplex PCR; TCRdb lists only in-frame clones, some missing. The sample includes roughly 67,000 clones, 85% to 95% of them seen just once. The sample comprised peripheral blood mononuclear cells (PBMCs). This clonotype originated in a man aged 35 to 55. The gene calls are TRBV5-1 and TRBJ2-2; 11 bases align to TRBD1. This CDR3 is CASSPQDRGLVGELFF. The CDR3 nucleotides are TGCGCCAGCAGCCCGCAGGACAGGGGGCTAGTCGGGGAGCTGTTTTTT.